These T cell receptor beta chains were read from a single sample in a study of control samples from healthy donors and cancer patients. The data were produced by immunoSEQ multiplex PCR, yet TCRdb's version contains in-frame clones alone and is incomplete. The repertoire consists of about 35,000 clones, with 70% to 90% occurring once and the leading ten covering 1.5% to 2%. The specimen was PBMCs. The source of these receptors is a woman aged 40 to 50 with lung cancer. Each CDR3 is given with its conserved first and last residue. The D gene is left open where the match is weak. Rows may omit the clone size; those that give it use once, few, many or a size class.

TRBV7-6	TRBJ2-1	-	-	CASSSTLPSSYNEQFF	TGTGCCAGCAGCTCCACGCTGCCTAGCTCCTACAATGAGCAGTTCTTC
TRBV4-1	TRBJ2-1	-	-	CASSQPRDNSKAGEFF	TGCGCCAGCAGCCAGCCCCGGGACAACAGTAAGGCGGGTGAGTTCTTC
TRBV11-3	TRBJ2-2	TRBD1	-	CASSLEGQGTGELFF	TGTGCCAGCAGCTTAGAAGGACAGGGCACCGGGGAGCTGTTTTTT
TRBV11-2	TRBJ2-4	TRBD2	-	CASRTRWGGMNIQYF	TGTGCCAGCAGGACAAGGTGGGGGGGGATGAACATTCAGTACTTC
TRBV11-3	TRBJ2-1	TRBD1	-	CASRRTGSNEQFF	TGTGCCAGCAGGCGGACAGGGAGCAATGAGCAGTTCTTC
TRBV16	TRBJ1-1	-	-	CASSQFWGAGTEAFF	TGTGCCAGCAGCCAATTTTGGGGGGCGGGCACTGAAGCTTTCTTT
TRBV30	TRBJ1-4	-	-	CAWSVSGDEKLFF	TGTGCCTGGAGTGTATCTGGGGATGAAAAACTGTTTTTT
TRBV15	TRBJ1-1	-	-	CATSTPTNTEAFF	TGTGCCACCAGCACCCCTACGAACACTGAAGCTTTCTTT
TRBV9	TRBJ2-2	-	-	CASSVGAENTGELFF	TGTGCCAGCAGCGTAGGAGCGGAGAACACCGGGGAGCTGTTTTTT
TRBV7-2	TRBJ1-6	-	-	CASSGRETYNSPLHF	TGTGCCAGCAGCGGACGGGAAACCTATAATTCACCCCTCCACTTT
TRBV7-8	TRBJ2-1	-	-	CASTGEGTAYNEQFF	TGTGCCAGCACCGGGGAGGGGACAGCCTACAATGAGCAGTTCTTC
TRBV28	TRBJ1-5	TRBD1	-	CASSLPDREYSNQPQHF	TGTGCCAGCAGTCTCCCGGACAGGGAGTATAGCAATCAGCCCCAGCATTTT
TRBV5-1	TRBJ1-4	-	-	CASSLGGNNEKLFF	TGCGCCAGCAGCTTGGGAGGGAATAATGAAAAACTGTTTTTT
TRBV28	TRBJ1-1	-	-	CASMYINEAFF	TGTGCCAGCATGTATATAAATGAAGCTTTCTTT
TRBV30	TRBJ1-4	-	-	CAWRRGGTANEKLFF	TGTGCCTGGAGGCGGGGGGGCACGGCTAATGAAAAACTGTTTTTT
TRBV7-2	TRBJ1-4	TRBD1	once	CASSLGQGEHEKLFF	TGTGCCAGCAGCTTAGGGCAGGGGGAGCATGAAAAACTGTTTTTT
TRBV18	TRBJ2-7	-	-	CASSPGDYEQYF	TGTGCCAGCTCGCCAGGGGATTACGAGCAGTACTTC
TRBV6-6	TRBJ1-4	-	-	CASSVATNEKLFF	TGTGCCAGCAGCGTTGCAACTAATGAAAAACTGTTTTTT
TRBV4-3	TRBJ2-2	-	-	CASSLNQGTGELFF	TGCGCCAGCAGCCTCAACCAGGGAACCGGGGAGCTGTTTTTT
TRBV7-9	TRBJ2-3	TRBD2	-	CASETSGGSDTQYF	TGTGCCAGTGAGACTAGCGGGGGGTCAGATACGCAGTATTTT
TRBV7-3	TRBJ2-5	TRBD2	-	CASSLNGGGGDGTQYF	TGTGCCAGCAGCCTCAACGGCGGGGGTGGGGATGGGACCCAGTACTTC
TRBV12-3/TRBV12-4	TRBJ2-7	-	-	CASSYGTDYEQYF	TGTGCCAGCAGTTACGGGACGGATTACGAGCAGTACTTC
TRBV12-1	TRBJ1-5	-	-	CASSFDQKDTLSNQPQHF	TGTGCCAGCAGCTTTGATCAGAAGGACACCCTGAGCAATCAGCCCCAGCATTTT
TRBV7-9	TRBJ2-2	-	-	CASSLAGSGRVNTGELFF	TGTGCCAGCAGCTTAGCGGGGAGTGGCAGGGTGAACACCGGGGAGCTGTTTTTT
TRBV3-1/TRBV3-2	TRBJ1-1	-	-	CASSHKAANTEAFF	TGTGCCAGCAGCCATAAGGCAGCGAACACTGAAGCTTTCTTT
TRBV25-1	TRBJ1-1	-	-	CASSESRNTEAFF	TGTGCCAGCAGTGAATCCAGGAACACTGAAGCTTTCTTT
TRBV4-1	TRBJ2-1	TRBD1	-	CASSQLQGVHLNEQFF	TGCGCCAGCAGCCAACTACAGGGGGTGCACCTTAATGAGCAGTTCTTC
TRBV18	TRBJ1-5	-	-	CASSLGYSNQPQHF	TGTGCCAGCTCTCTCGGTTATAGCAATCAGCCCCAGCATTTT
TRBV24-1	TRBJ2-3	-	-	CATSDLSGTDTQYF	TGTGCCACCAGTGATTTGTCCGGCACAGATACGCAGTATTTT
TRBV15	TRBJ1-1	TRBD1	-	CATSQTGRVTFF	TGTGCCACCAGCCAGACAGGGCGGGTGACTTTCTTT
TRBV30	TRBJ2-5	-	-	CAWSVQRETQYF	TGTGCCTGGAGTGTACAAAGGGAGACCCAGTACTTC
TRBV6-5	TRBJ1-1	-	few	CASSYTGAGLNTEAFF	TGTGCCAGCAGCTACACCGGGGCAGGATTGAACACTGAAGCTTTCTTT
TRBV7-3	TRBJ2-1	-	-	CASSADEQFF	TGTGCCAGCAGCGCCGATGAGCAGTTCTTC
TRBV5-1	TRBJ1-4	-	-	CASSHTHHTTNEKLFF	TGCGCCAGCAGCCATACCCACCATACAACTAATGAAAAACTGTTTTTT
TRBV11-1	TRBJ2-7	-	-	CASSFTRLGEYEQYF	TGTGCCAGCAGCTTCACCAGACTAGGGGAATACGAGCAGTACTTC
TRBV18	TRBJ2-5	TRBD2	-	CASAGGSGLAGETQYF	TGTGCCAGCGCCGGTGGCTCGGGACTAGCGGGAGAGACCCAGTACTTC
TRBV4-1	TRBJ1-3	-	-	CASSQERQPGNTIYF	TGCGCCAGCAGCCAAGAAAGACAGCCTGGAAACACCATATATTTT
TRBV5-4	TRBJ2-1	-	-	CASSLKGGYNEQFF	TGTGCCAGCAGCTTGAAGGGGGGGTACAATGAGCAGTTCTTC
TRBV7-3	TRBJ2-1	-	-	CASSEGPEPNEPFF	TGTGCCAGCAGCGAAGGGCCCGAACCCAATGAGCCGTTCTTC
TRBV6-1	TRBJ1-3	-	-	CASSEAGDGGNTIYF	TGTGCCAGCAGTGAAGCGGGGGACGGAGGAAACACCATATATTTT
TRBV2	TRBJ2-3	-	-	CASSDGGESTDTQYF	TGTGCCAGCAGTGATGGCGGGGAGAGTACAGATACGCAGTATTTT
TRBV4-3	TRBJ2-5	-	-	CASSQDLVPETQYF	TGCGCCAGCAGCCAAGATCTGGTACCAGAGACCCAGTACTTC
TRBV5-1	TRBJ1-2	-	-	CASSLGGEGYTF	TGCGCCAGCAGCTTGGGGGGAGAAGGCTACACCTTC
TRBV9	TRBJ1-2	-	-	CASSVGGLNYGYTF	TGTGCCAGCAGCGTTGGGGGGCTAAACTATGGCTACACCTTC
TRBV5-4	TRBJ1-1	-	-	CASSSSRNIHTEGTEAFF	TGTGCCAGCAGCTCCTCGCGTAACATTCATACAGAGGGCACTGAAGCTTTCTTT
TRBV3-1/TRBV3-2	TRBJ2-7	TRBD1	-	CASSRLGGDRGYNEQYF	TGTGCCAGCAGTCGCCTCGGCGGGGACAGGGGGTATAACGAGCAGTACTTC
TRBV7-6	TRBJ2-7	TRBD1	-	CASSRGQGKTYEQYF	TGTGCCAGCAGCCGTGGACAGGGCAAAACCTACGAGCAGTACTTC
TRBV11-3	TRBJ2-7	-	once	CASSLGLGAYEQYF	TGTGCCAGCAGCTTAGGCCTTGGGGCGTACGAGCAGTACTTC
TRBV5-1	TRBJ2-7	TRBD1	-	CASAAGTGGGYEQYF	TGCGCCAGCGCGGCCGGGACAGGGGGCGGCTACGAGCAGTACTTC
TRBV9	TRBJ2-3	-	-	CASSARGDTDTQYF	TGTGCCAGCAGCGCCCGGGGAGACACAGATACGCAGTATTTT
TRBV18	TRBJ2-1	-	-	CASSKRGFNEQFF	TGTGCCAGCTCGAAGAGGGGGTTTAATGAGCAGTTCTTC
TRBV28	TRBJ1-4	TRBD1	few	CASSLPGGWEKLFF	TGTGCCAGCAGCCTGCCAGGGGGCTGGGAAAAACTGTTTTTT
TRBV19	TRBJ2-1	-	once	CASSIVDYNEQFF	TGTGCCAGTAGTATCGTCGACTACAATGAGCAGTTCTTC